This TCR beta chain was retrieved from a study of blood T cell repertoires in COVID-19. Study context: There were acute and convalescent COVID-19 samples, and they came from the United States, Italy and Spain. T cells, B-cell-depleted T cells, or PBMCs supplied cDNA or gDNA.

This clone was seen only once. Under the authors' procedure: Amplification of reference gene primers was used by the study to estimate nucleated cell counts. Sequencing was performed with immunoSEQ multiplex PCR; in TCRdb, only in-frame clones are kept and a portion is missing. That table supplies the V and J calls and clone size; D and trimming were determined from the DNA. The data hold roughly 150,000 clones, with around 85% observed a single time. This receptor was obtained from a human donor in a cohort sampled during active COVID-19. Sequenced material: peripheral blood.

This chain's CDR3 is CSASTLGTVQYEQYF. Written as DNA, the CDR3 is TGCAGTGCTAGTACTCTTGGGACAGTCCAGTACGAGCAGTACTTC. The chain uses TRBV20-1 and TRBJ2-7; 7 bases match TRBD1. The germline gives CDR1 DFQATT, CDR2 SNEGSKA (reference sequence). V lost 3 bases, J lost 4 bases, and 12 bases stayed unmatched. The CDR3 contains 15 residues.